These T cell receptor beta chains were read from a single sample in a study of blood T cell repertoires in COVID-19. The protocol was immunoSEQ multiplex PCR, while the TCRdb copy is restricted to in-frame clones and leaves out a portion. The sample has roughly 83,000 clones; about 82% are singletons. The specimen was peripheral blood. These receptors were taken from a man aged 45-65 years with active COVID-19. Each CDR3 is given with its conserved first and last residue. The D gene is left open where the match is weak. Clone size is stated in some rows and not others, as once, few, many or a class when expanded.

D: -; size: -; J: TRBJ1-1; V: TRBV7-3; CDR3: CASSLSPENTEAFF; DNA: TGTGCCAGCAGCTTAAGTCCAGAGAACACTGAAGCTTTCTTT
D: -; size: many; J: TRBJ1-2; V: TRBV2; CDR3: CASGHYGYTF; DNA: TGTGCCAGTGGCCACTATGGCTACACCTTC
D: -; size: -; J: TRBJ1-3; V: TRBV6-5; CDR3: CASSPRGLIGNTIYF; DNA: TGTGCCAGCAGTCCAAGGGGCTTGATAGGAAACACCATATATTTT
D: -; size: once; J: TRBJ2-1; V: TRBV29-1; CDR3: CSAMYTGQGLNEQFF; DNA: TGCAGCGCCATGTACACAGGTCAGGGGCTCAATGAGCAGTTCTTC
D: -; size: -; J: TRBJ1-2; V: TRBV18; CDR3: CASSPPSGAKGGYTF; DNA: TGTGCCAGCTCACCACCCAGCGGGGCGAAAGGCGGCTACACCTTC
D: TRBD2; size: -; J: TRBJ2-3; V: TRBV3-1/TRBV3-2; CDR3: CASSQVLAGSDTQYF; DNA: TGTGCCAGCAGCCAAGTCCTAGCGGGGTCGGATACGCAGTATTTT
D: TRBD1; size: -; J: TRBJ2-5; V: TRBV18; CDR3: CASSPYGPMGQRSQETQYF; DNA: TGTGCCAGCTCACCGTACGGCCCGATGGGACAGAGATCTCAAGAGACCCAGTACTTC
D: TRBD2; size: once; J: TRBJ2-1; V: TRBV4-3; CDR3: CASSQAWREGEQFF; DNA: TGCGCCAGCAGCCAAGCGTGGCGGGAGGGCGAGCAGTTCTTC
D: -; size: -; J: TRBJ1-1; V: TRBV3-1/TRBV3-2; CDR3: CASSYQGYNTEAFF; DNA: TGTGCCAGCAGCTACCAGGGGTACAACACTGAAGCTTTCTTT
D: TRBD2; size: -; J: TRBJ2-1; V: TRBV18; CDR3: CASSPPSGGYNEQFF; DNA: TGTGCCAGCTCACCGCCTAGCGGGGGTTACAATGAGCAGTTCTTC
D: TRBD1; size: -; J: TRBJ1-2; V: TRBV27; CDR3: CASTPLAGGDYGYTF; DNA: TGTGCCAGCACCCCGCTGGCAGGGGGCGACTATGGCTACACCTTC
D: -; size: -; J: TRBJ2-2; V: TRBV19; CDR3: CASGGAGELFF; DNA: TGTGCCAGTGGGGGCGCCGGGGAGCTGTTTTTT
D: -; size: -; J: TRBJ2-5; V: TRBV27; CDR3: CASSLRIYGETQYF; DNA: TGTGCCAGCAGTTTAAGAATTTACGGAGAGACCCAGTACTTC
D: -; size: -; J: TRBJ2-7; V: TRBV18; CDR3: CASSPGGSYEQYF; DNA: TGTGCCAGCTCACCCGGGGGCTCCTACGAGCAGTACTTC
D: TRBD2; size: -; J: TRBJ2-7; V: TRBV28; CDR3: CASSFLSGGGGVEQYF; DNA: TGTGCCAGCAGTTTTTTGTCAGGCGGGGGGGGCGTCGAGCAGTACTTC
D: TRBD2; size: -; J: TRBJ2-2; V: TRBV28; CDR3: CASILRGGAGELFF; DNA: TGTGCCAGCATCCTTCGGGGGGGCGCCGGGGAGCTGTTTTTT
D: TRBD2; size: -; J: TRBJ2-1; V: TRBV3-1/TRBV3-2; CDR3: CASSLGLAGVGLFF; DNA: TGTGCCAGCAGCTTGGGACTAGCGGGAGTGGGGTTGTTCTTC